These 15 T cell receptor beta chains were sequenced from one sample in a study of cytomegalovirus exposure and HLA in healthy donors. In the PCR, 60 Vbeta and 13 Jbeta primers were used. Sequenced by immunoSEQ multiplex PCR; TCRdb stores in-frame clones only, minus some. This table has fewer than 100,000 clones, around 77% appearing once. Sequencing was carried out using PBMCs. These receptors were taken from a man aged 40-49 years in good health and CMV-seronegative.

This clone has just a few counts. The chain recombines TRBV5-1 with TRBJ2-3; 11 bases align to TRBD2. This CDR3 has 17 residues. The V segment lost 3 bases and the J segment 0 bases; nucleotides outside the gene matches: 6. CDR1 and CDR2 from the germline V gene are SGHRS and YFSETQ. For the CDR3, the DNA is TGCGCCAGCAGCTCCCTAGCGGGGGGCCGTAGCACAGATACGCAGTATTTT. This encodes CASSSLAGGRSTDTQYF.

The chain uses TRBV5-1 and TRBJ2-5; 9 positions match TRBD1. The tail of the sequence fits TRBJ2-7 better, so the J call may be wrong. The CDR3 totals 15 residues. Germline V gene lookup returns CDR1 SGHRS and CDR2 YFSETQ. The CDR3 loop is CASSLVDRGSYEQYF. In DNA form, the CDR3 reads TGCGCCAGCAGCTTGGTGGACAGGGGATCCTACGAGCAGTACTTC.

This clone was detected only a few times. V gene TRBV11-2 combines with J gene TRBJ2-7; 9 positions agree with TRBD1. CDR3 size: 14 residues. Germline lookup yields CDR1 SGHAT and CDR2 FQNNGV. The ends lost 3 bases at V and 2 bases at J; junction bases unmatched: 2. CDR3 sequence: CASSFGTGTYEQYF. CDR3 DNA: TGTGCCAGCAGCTTCGGGACAGGGACCTACGAGCAGTACTTC.

In its sample, this clone was seen once. The chain uses TRBV5-4 and TRBJ1-1; tentatively, D is TRBD1 (5 bases). Between the trimmed V and J ends, which lost 4 bases and 8 bases, there was a span of 15 bases. The CDR3 runs 13 residues. Germline V CDR1 and CDR2: SGHNT, YYREEE (reference sequence). CDR3 DNA: TGTGCCAGCAGCGCGCCGGGACTTGAGGAAGCTTTCTTT. Translating gives CASSAPGLEEAFF.

Here the CDR3 DNA reads TGTGCCAGCAGTGACCCTAGCGGGGGTAACACCGGGGAGCTGTTTTTT. This sequence encodes CASSDPSGGNTGELFF. V is TRBV25-1 and J is TRBJ2-2; TRBD2 agrees at 10 bases. V was pared by 3 bases and J by 2 bases, with 3 bases of the junction left unmatched. The CDR3 runs 16 residues. CDR1 and CDR2 (germline): MGHDK, SYGVNS.

The chain carries TRBV6-5 and TRBJ2-5; D is unresolved. With 7 bases removed from V and 2 bases from J, the gap between germline ends came to 5 bases. Germline V CDR1 and CDR2: MNHEY, SVGAGI. The CDR3 loop spans 11 amino acids. The CDR3 is CASTGQETQYF. DNA for the CDR3: TGTGCCAGCACAGGTCAAGAGACCCAGTACTTC.

Only a few counts were recorded for this clone. The chain recombines TRBV10-3 with TRBJ2-7; 10 nucleotides agree with TRBD2. The CDR3 length is 16 residues. V was clipped by 4 bases and J by 4 bases; unmatched bases: 10. Germline CDR1 reads ENHRY; CDR2 reads SYGVKD. Here the CDR3 reads CAISAGLAKKPYEQYF. CDR3 nucleotide sequence: TGTGCCATCAGTGCGGGACTAGCGAAGAAACCTTACGAGCAGTACTTC.

This clone was counted a single time. This sequence joins TRBV28 and TRBJ2-5; 7 bases match TRBD2. The junction had 10 bases not matched to a gene; V was cut back by 7 bases and J by 5 bases. This CDR3 region has 14 residues. Germline V CDR1 and CDR2: MDHEN, SYDVKM. The CDR3 DNA sequence: TGTGCCAGCACCTTGGGAGGGGAGACGGAGACCCAGTACTTC. Translated, it gives CASTLGGETETQYF.

The chain combines TRBV27 with TRBJ2-1, with D perhaps TRBD2 (7 bases). The germline V gene encodes CDR1 MNHEY and CDR2 SMNVEV (reference sequence). Trimming cost V 5 bases and J 4 bases, with 18 bases left between them. The CDR3 runs to 16 residues. CDR3 nucleotide sequence: TGTGCCAGCAGTGTCCGGGGGGACAAAAAATACAATGAGCAGTTCTTC. Its translation: CASSVRGDKKYNEQFF.

The chain joins TRBV11-2 to TRBJ1-4; TRBD1 matches at 7 bases. This CDR3 comprises 15 residues. Germline V lookup: CDR1 SGHAT, CDR2 FQNNGV. The V and J ends lost 0 bases and 7 bases, in that order; junction bases with no gene match: 5. The CDR3 DNA reads TGTGCCAGCAGCTTAGATTCCAGACAGGGTGAAAAACTGTTTTTT. This translates into CASSLDSRQGEKLFF.

The chain uses TRBV30 and TRBJ2-2; TRBD2 is a possible D gene (6 bases). The V and J ends lost 3 bases and 4 bases respectively, with 12 bases between them. This CDR3 spans 14 amino acids. Germline-derived CDR1 and CDR2 are GTSNPN and SVGIG (reference sequence). The DNA of the CDR3 is TGTGCCTGGAGCGATCACGGGAGCACCGGGGAGCTGTTTTTT. Amino acid sequence: CAWSDHGSTGELFF.

This chain connects TRBV14 to TRBJ1-2, with D maybe TRBD1 (5 bases). The length of the CDR3 is 13 residues. Germline lookup yields CDR1 SGHDN and CDR2 FVKESK. The V gene lost 4 bases and the J gene lost 2 bases, with 8 bases spanning the gap. The CDR3 nucleotides are TGTGCCAGCAGCCCAGGGTGGAACTATGGCTACACCTTC. Translated: CASSPGWNYGYTF.

The chain employs TRBV7-9 and TRBJ1-1; the D gene is possibly TRBD1 (5 bases). Trimming took 4 bases from V and 5 from J, leaving 20 bases between them. This CDR3 region has 16 residues. CDR1 SEHNR and CDR2 FQNEAQ come from the germline V gene (reference sequence). As DNA, the CDR3 is TGTGCCAGCAGCTCCGGTCGGGTAGGGGCGAGAACTGAAGCTTTCTTT. It encodes CASSSGRVGARTEAFF. Drawing the rest from reference TRBV7-9 and TRBJ1-1, the complete variable domain is DTGVSQNPRHKITKRGQNVTFRCDPISEHNRLYWYRQTLGQGPEFLTYFQNEAQLEKSRLLSDRFSAERPKGSFSTLEIQRTEQGDSAMYLCASSSGRVGARTEAFFGQGTRLTVV.

The CDR3 region has the DNA TGCAGCGTTGAAAACAGGGGGCTGATCGAGCAGTACTTC. Translating gives CSVENRGLIEQYF. V and J are TRBV29-1 and TRBJ2-7; 9 positions agree with TRBD1. There are 13 residues in the CDR3. CDR1 and CDR2 from the germline V gene are SQVTM and ANQGSEA. The junction had 5 bases not matched to a gene; V was cut back by 2 bases and J by 6 bases.

In its sample, this clone was seen a few times. This chain uses TRBV18 with TRBJ1-4; 7 bases line up with TRBD1. This CDR3 contains 14 residues. V trimming: 3 bases; J trimming: 7 bases; junction bases outside the gene matches: 5. Germline CDR1 reads KGHSH; CDR2 reads LQKENI. Here the CDR3 reads CASSPDRRSEKLFF. The CDR3 coding sequence is TGTGCCAGCTCACCGGACAGGAGGAGTGAAAAACTGTTTTTT.